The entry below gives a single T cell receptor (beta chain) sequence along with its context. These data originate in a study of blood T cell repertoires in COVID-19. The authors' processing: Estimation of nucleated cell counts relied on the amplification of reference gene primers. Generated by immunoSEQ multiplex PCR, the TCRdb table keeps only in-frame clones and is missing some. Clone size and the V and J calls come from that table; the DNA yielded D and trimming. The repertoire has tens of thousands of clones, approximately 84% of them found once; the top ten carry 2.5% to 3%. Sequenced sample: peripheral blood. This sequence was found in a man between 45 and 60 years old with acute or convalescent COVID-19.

CDR3 in DNA: TGTGCCAGCAGCACAACGGGACACAAGAACACTGAAGCTTTCTTT. As protein: CASSTTGHKNTEAFF. This sequence joins TRBV7-3 and TRBJ1-1; D is perhaps TRBD1 (6 bases). V lost 5 bases, J lost 1 base, and 14 bases lay in between. The CDR3 is 15 amino acids. Germline values: CDR1 SGHTA, CDR2 FQGTGA.